Each of the 25 T cell receptor beta chains below was sequenced from the same sample in a study of shared clonotypes between healthy human individuals. Sequencing was performed with immunoSEQ multiplex PCR; in TCRdb, only in-frame clones are kept and a portion is missing. Of some 2,000,000 clones listed, around 95% are singletons. Input material: naive CD4+ T cells sorted from blood. Subset: CD45RA+ positively selected. The receptor set was obtained from a man aged 18 to 30 in good health.

The chain has TRBV25-1 and TRBJ2-5; either TRBD1 or TRBD2 may supply D (5 bases each). V lost 3 bases and J lost 5, with 16 bases in between. Per the germline V gene, CDR1 is MGHDK and CDR2 is SYGVNS. The CDR3 has 15 residues. The CDR3 loop is CASSDPRGSGETQYF. The CDR3 DNA is TGTGCCAGCAGTGATCCGAGGGGCTCCGGGGAGACCCAGTACTTC.

The chain carries TRBV4-1 and TRBJ2-1, with TRBD1 matching 7 bases. The length of the CDR3 is 15 residues. V gave up 2 bases and J gave up 7 bases; unmatched junction bases: 8. Germline assignment: CDR1 MGHRA and CDR2 YSYEKL. The CDR3 DNA is TGCGCCAGCAGCCAACCTGTACAGGGGTGGAATGAGCAGTTCTTC. Translated: CASSQPVQGWNEQFF.

The chain links TRBV5-1 to TRBJ2-2, with D maybe TRBD2 (6 bases). Germline loops: CDR1 SGHRS, CDR2 YFSETQ. Trimming removed 7 bases from V and 0 bases from J, with 10 bases in between. The CDR3 extends over 14 amino acids. This chain's CDR3 is CASGLAPNTGELFF. The DNA for the CDR3 is TGCGCCAGCGGCCTAGCGCCGAACACCGGGGAGCTGTTTTTT.

This clone has only one observation. The CDR3 DNA reads as TGCAGTGCTAAGGCCGGATACGAGCAGTACTTC. As protein: CSAKAGYEQYF. The J gene is TRBJ2-7, the V gene TRBV20-1; D ambiguous. The CDR3 runs 11 residues. V dropped 4 bases and J dropped 4 bases, with 8 bases sitting between them. Germline CDR1 reads DFQATT; CDR2 reads SNEGSKA (reference sequence).

V is TRBV15 and J is TRBJ1-4; tentative D call: TRBD1 (6 bases). This CDR3 is 15 amino acids long. Trimming took off 5 bases at V and 0 bases at J, with 10 bases between the two ends. Germline CDR1 reads LNHNV; CDR2 reads YYDKDF (reference sequence). The CDR3 sequence is CATSRYRATNEKLFF. CDR3 coding DNA: TGTGCCACCAGCCGATACAGGGCAACTAATGAAAAACTGTTTTTT.

The chain has TRBV28 and TRBJ2-1, with 8 bases fitting TRBD2. The germline V gene encodes CDR1 MDHEN and CDR2 SYDVKM. Trimming removed 3 bases from V and 5 bases from J; junction bases left unmatched: 3. This CDR3 has 14 amino acids. The CDR3 here is CASSFSGADNEQFF. The CDR3 DNA follows: TGTGCCAGCAGTTTTAGCGGGGCGGACAATGAGCAGTTCTTC. Looking up the rest from reference TRBV28 and TRBJ2-1 gives the full variable domain: DVKVTQSSRYLVKRTGEKVFLECVQDMDHENMFWYRQDPGLGLRLIYFSYDVKMKEKGDIPEGYSVSREKKERFSLILESASTNQTSMYLCASSFSGADNEQFFGPGTRLTVL.

As to this clone: The same CDR3 can be traced to other DNA sequences in this sample. The chain uses TRBV5-1 and TRBJ2-3; tentatively, D is TRBD2 (5 bases). CDR3 length equals 14 residues. Per germline, CDR1 SGHRS and CDR2 YFSETQ. V was clipped by 1 base and J by 3 bases, with 9 bases between them. The CDR3 nucleotides read TGCGCCAGCAGCTTGAGTGGCGGGACAGATACGCAGTATTTT. It is translated as CASSLSGGTDTQYF.

With regard to this clone: With a much larger clone just one base away, this may be a read error. Other DNA variants within this sample encode the same CDR3. The J gene is TRBJ1-6, the V gene TRBV30; D is ambiguous. The CDR3 totals 13 residues. The germline gives CDR1 GTSNPN, CDR2 SVGIG (reference sequence). Trimming removed 7 bases from V and 5 bases from J, with 12 bases in between. The DNA of the CDR3 is TGTGCCTCGGGTGGGGAAAATAATTCACCCCTCCACTTT. Amino acids: CASGGENNSPLHF.

The chain couples TRBV7-2 to TRBJ2-1, with D perhaps given as TRBD1 or TRBD2 (5 bases each). V was cut by 8 bases and J by 0 bases, with 14 bases left in between. Per germline, CDR1 SGHTA and CDR2 FQGNSA. The CDR3 length is 15 residues. CDR3 coding DNA: TGTGCCAGCGCCGGGGCGCAAAGCTCCTACAATGAGCAGTTCTTC. This codes for CASAGAQSSYNEQFF.

The V gene is TRBV6-6, the J gene TRBJ2-5, with D unresolved. This CDR3 region has 14 residues. Trimming took off 7 bases at V and 1 base at J, with 13 bases between the two ends. Germline CDR1 and CDR2: MNHNY and SVGAGI (reference sequence). This CDR3 reads CASTLRQIQETQYF. CDR3 DNA: TGTGCCAGCACCCTACGGCAGATCCAAGAGACCCAGTACTTC.

CDR3 nucleotide sequence: TGTGCCAGCAGCTCCCCCGCGGGGAGCTATAGCAATCAGCCCCAGCATTTT. Its translation: CASSSPAGSYSNQPQHF. V usage is TRBV11-3 and J usage is TRBJ1-5; D is undetermined. The germline CDR1 and CDR2 sequences are SGHNT and YENEEA. Trimming cost V 4 bases and J 0 bases, with 16 bases left between them. There are 17 residues in the CDR3.

This chain connects TRBV28 to TRBJ2-2; D is perhaps TRBD2 (6 bases). CDR1 MDHEN and CDR2 SYDVKM come from the germline V gene. The ends were cut back, 7 bases at V and 5 bases at J, with 20 bases in the middle. CDR3 length: 16 amino acids. CDR3 in DNA: TGTGCCAGCACCACGTTCGGGGGTTTCAGGACCGGGGAGCTGTTTTTT. Its protein product is CASTTFGGFRTGELFF. The full variable domain, with the rest looked up from reference TRBV28 and TRBJ2-2, is DVKVTQSSRYLVKRTGEKVFLECVQDMDHENMFWYRQDPGLGLRLIYFSYDVKMKEKGDIPEGYSVSREKKERFSLILESASTNQTSMYLCASTTFGGFRTGELFFGEGSRLTVL.

The V and J genes are TRBV13 and TRBJ2-1, with a tentative D call TRBD2 (6 bases). This CDR3 has 12 residues. Deletions cut 2 bases from V and 10 bases from J, with 9 bases between. CDR1 and CDR2 (germline): PRHDT, FYEKMQ (reference sequence). CDR3 nucleotide sequence: TGTGCCAGCAGCTTACGAGGGAGGGAGCAGTTCTTC. It translates to CASSLRGREQFF.

The chain carries TRBV19 and TRBJ1-2, with D possibly matching TRBD1 (6 bases). In germline, CDR1 is LNHDA, CDR2 SQIVND (reference sequence). V dropped 7 bases and J dropped 8 bases, with 17 bases sitting between them. The CDR3 covers 13 residues. CDR3 protein: CASTANRVRGYTF. CDR3 nucleotides: TGTGCCAGTACGGCGAACAGGGTTAGAGGCTACACCTTC.

The V gene is TRBV30, the J gene TRBJ2-1, with 7 bases identical to TRBD1. Per the germline V gene, CDR1 is GTSNPN and CDR2 is SVGIG (reference sequence). V was pared by 3 bases and J by 9 bases, with 8 bases of the junction left unmatched. This CDR3 contains 13 residues. CDR3 nucleotides: TGTGCCTGGAGCAACAAACAGGGGACTGAGCAGTTCTTC. It encodes CAWSNKQGTEQFF.

The rearrangement links TRBV7-6 to TRBJ2-7; D may be TRBD1 or TRBD2 (5 bases each). The CDR3 contains 15 residues. V lost 4 bases and J lost 3, with 16 bases in between. CDR1 and CDR2 from the germline V gene are SGHVS and FNYEAQ. The CDR3 DNA reads as TGTGCCAGCAGCTGGCGCTCGGGACCAGACTACGAGCAGTACTTC. Its translation: CASSWRSGPDYEQYF.

V usage is TRBV29-1 and J usage is TRBJ1-5; TRBD1 might be the D (6 bases). Per the germline V gene, CDR1 is SQVTM and CDR2 is ANQGSEA. Trimming removed 7 bases from V and 3 bases from J, with 10 bases in between. The CDR3 loop spans 12 amino acids. The CDR3 is CSGGQNNQPQHF. In DNA form, the CDR3 reads TGCAGCGGCGGACAGAACAATCAGCCCCAGCATTTT.

There are a few counts of this clone. Other DNA sequences of this sample code for an identical CDR3. The chain uses TRBV6-1 and TRBJ2-5; 13 bases are shared with TRBD2. Germline V gene sequence: CDR1 MNHNS, CDR2 SASEGT. This CDR3 comprises 16 residues. V shed 1 base, J shed 1 base, and the junction held 0 bases outside the gene matches. DNA for the CDR3: TGTGCCAGCAGTGAAGGACTAGCGGGGGGCCAAGAGACCCAGTACTTC. Its translation is CASSEGLAGGQETQYF.

Points on this clone: Other DNA sequences in the same sample also yield this CDR3. This chain connects TRBV2 to TRBJ2-7; 10 nucleotides line up with TRBD1. The CDR3 loop spans 11 amino acids. Per the germline V gene, CDR1 is SNHLY and CDR2 is FYNNEI. With 8 bases clipped from V and 6 bases from J, the junction kept 1 base outside the gene matches. CDR3 region: CASRTGGEQYF. The CDR3, as DNA: TGTGCCAGCCGGACAGGGGGCGAGCAGTACTTC.

The rearrangement joins TRBV7-6 to TRBJ1-4, with D uncertain. This CDR3 has 14 amino acids. Germline CDR1 is SGHVS and CDR2 is FNYEAQ. V lost 3 bases, J lost 3 bases, and 8 bases lay in between. CDR3 bases: TGTGCCAGCAGCTTGGGGTTCTCTAATGAAAAACTGTTTTTT. Its protein is CASSLGFSNEKLFF.

V is TRBV6-1 and J is TRBJ2-4, with 7 bases fitting TRBD2. V dropped 2 bases and J dropped 0; count of bases not matched to a gene: 7. Per the germline V gene, CDR1 is MNHNS and CDR2 is SASEGT. CDR3 size: 17 residues. DNA of the CDR3: TGTGCCAGCAGTGAAATGGGAGGGGAGGGAGCCAAAAACATTCAGTACTTC. Its translation: CASSEMGGEGAKNIQYF.

The chain uses TRBV10-2 and TRBJ2-1; 9 bases fit TRBD2. Germline V gives CDR1 WSHSY, CDR2 SAAADI. The CDR3 length is 15 residues. J gave up 6 bases and V 4 bases, and 7 bases lay outside the gene matches. The CDR3 spells CASSALAGASNEQFF. DNA of the CDR3: TGCGCCAGCAGTGCTTTAGCGGGAGCGAGCAATGAGCAGTTCTTC.

CDR3 sequence reads: CASSFMAVFEQFF. In DNA form, the CDR3 reads TGTGCCAGCAGCTTTATGGCAGTCTTTGAGCAGTTCTTC. This rearrangement joins TRBV5-5 to TRBJ2-1; D ambiguous. In germline, CDR1 is SGHKS, CDR2 YYEKEE (reference sequence). The CDR3 extends over 13 amino acids. V was pared by 2 bases and J by 9 bases, with 12 bases between.

As DNA, the CDR3 is TGTGCCAGCAGCTTAGGACTGAACAGGGTGTACTTC. Its protein product is CASSLGLNRVYF. V is TRBV7-8 and J is TRBJ2-7, with D possibly TRBD1 on 6 matching bases. The CDR3 spans 12 residues. The germline V gene has CDR1 SGHVS and CDR2 FQNEAQ. V lost 1 base to trimming and J lost 12 bases, with 13 bases between them.

With respect to this clone: Within the sample, other DNA sequences also encode this same CDR3. The V gene is TRBV7-2, the J gene TRBJ1-6; D gene ambiguous. The CDR3 extends over 12 amino acids. From germline, CDR1 is SGHTA and CDR2 FQGNSA. V was shortened by 2 bases and J by 10 bases, with 6 bases between the two germline ends. CDR3 sequence: CASSLPGSPLHF. CDR3 nucleotides: TGTGCCAGCAGCTTACCTGGGTCACCCCTCCACTTT. Based on the CDR3 plus reference TRBV7-2 and TRBJ1-6, the full variable domain is GAGVSQSPSNKVTEKGKDVELRCDPISGHTALYWYRQSLGQGLEFLIYFQGNSAPDKSGLPSDRFSAERTGGSVSTLTIQRTQQEDSAVYLCASSLPGSPLHFGNGTRLTVT.